The rows below give T cell receptor beta chains drawn from one sample of a study of CD8+CD57+ T cells in acquired aplastic anemia. TCRdb reprocessed the reads with MiXCR, giving one entry per CDR3 protein. The sample carries 150,000 to 160,000 distinct CDR3 sequences, over 50% recorded once. The sequencing sample was made of sorted CD4+, CD8+, or CD8+CD57+ T cells (not recorded which) from PBMCs. Every receptor here comes from a human donor with aplastic anemia. The conserved cysteine and the conserved F or W are not part of the CDR3 here. Each record gives: V gene, CDR3 protein.

>TRBV2
ASPLRSDQETQY
>TRBV19
ASTYGTSGDNEQF
>TRBV13
ASSPTGTGGSSSHEQY
>TRBV20-1
SATDPAMDYGEQF
>TRBV29-1
SVAQHYGYT
>TRBV2
ASSTDMGNQPQH
>TRBV25-1
ASSATGEEKLF
>TRBV11-2
ASSLGGGGGATDTQY
>TRBV10-1
ASRDQGHTEAF
>TRBV18
ASSPRTGKTYEQY
>TRBV2
ASSEILAGEGEQF
>TRBV24-1
ATSDLYVAWDTQY
>TRBV29-1
SADDREHGYT
>TRBV4-1
ASSQVEGYT
>TRBV25-1
ASSPAQGRQYEQY
>TRBV2
AENDRVTEAF
>TRBV19
ASSIGTLQYEQY
>TRBV11-2
ASSLNYGNIDEQF
>TRBV7-8
ASSLGQGNNSPLH
>TRBV12-3/TRBV12-4
ASSRDRSPGNTIY
>TRBV6-1
ASSEDGTDDSPLH
>TRBV2
ASRTGYSYEQY
>TRBV14
ASTREDFTGELF
>TRBV20-1
SARTPGYGSPLH
>TRBV4-2
ASSRLGQGFSYEQY
>TRBV12-3/TRBV12-4
ASLNGELF
>TRBV12-3/TRBV12-4
ASSNTGEGYGYT
>TRBV2
ASSGPNQPQH
>TRBV19
ASSITSGGPNEQF
>TRBV12-3/TRBV12-4
ASSFIRARGTEAF
>TRBV7-9
ASSFGTGNTIY
>TRBV19
ASSIQGGNEQY
>TRBV20-1
SARYAGGIGELF